The sequence of this T cell receptor (beta chain) was determined in a study of identical twins. The CDR3 length is 14 residues. The ends were cut back, 3 bases at V and 5 bases at J, with 14 bases in the middle. The germline V gene encodes CDR1 MDHEN and CDR2 SYDVKM. TCRdb re-called the 5' RACE reads through MiXCR, storing one row per CDR3 protein. Found here are 210,000 or so distinct CDR3 sequences, 6.5% to 8.5% of them singletons; the top ten hold about 2%. These same records also appear under a second study, on yellow fever vaccine responses in identical twins.

This receptor was obtained from a woman aged 18-29 years in good health. The rearrangement uses TRBV28 and TRBJ2-7; the D gene is possibly TRBD2 (6 bases). The specimen sequenced was memory (CD45RO+) T cells sorted from blood. The CDR3 DNA sequence: TGTGCCAGCAGTTTCACGCTAGCGACCCACGAGCAGTACTTC. This sequence encodes CASSFTLATHEQYF.